Each of the 9 T cell receptor beta chains below was sequenced from the same sample in a study of cytomegalovirus exposure and HLA in healthy donors. The PCR was carried out with 60 Vbeta primers and 13 Jbeta primers. TCRdb's table, derived via immunoSEQ multiplex PCR, lists solely in-frame clones and lacks some. The data hold 170,000 or so clones, with 75% to 90% observed a single time. The sample was PBMCs. These receptors were collected from a woman aged 18-30 years in good health and CMV-seronegative.

As to this clone: A read error may account for a junction end that differs from germline. V is TRBV7-7 and J is TRBJ2-5, with 8 bases aligning to TRBD2. This CDR3 is built from 17 residues. The germline gives CDR1 SSHAT, CDR2 FNYEAQ (reference sequence). The CDR3 sequence: CASSFGGGTLTQETQYF. The CDR3 DNA is TGTGCTAGCAGCTTCGGGGGGGGGACGCTGACTCAAGAGACCCAGTACTTC.

This chain links TRBV7-9 with TRBJ1-1, with D possibly matching TRBD1 (5 bases). V dropped 1 base and J dropped 1 base, with 7 bases sitting between them. This CDR3 contains 14 residues. Germline CDR1 is SEHNR and CDR2 is FQNEAQ (reference sequence). Written as DNA, the CDR3 is TGTGCCAGCAGCTTAGGGGACTGGAACACTGAAGCTTTCTTT. This sequence encodes CASSLGDWNTEAFF.

The V gene is TRBV9, the J gene TRBJ1-4; 9 nucleotides match TRBD1. Germline V gives CDR1 SGDLS, CDR2 YYNGEE. Trimming removed 4 bases from V and 0 bases from J; junction bases left unmatched: 7. The CDR3 runs to 17 residues. CDR3 coding DNA: TGTGCCAGCAGCCGACAGGGGGGGTTGACAACTAATGAAAAACTGTTTTTT. Amino acid sequence: CASSRQGGLTTNEKLFF.

The chain uses TRBV5-1 and TRBJ2-3; D unclear. V was clipped by 5 bases and J by 6 bases, with 16 bases between them. This CDR3 is built from 14 residues. The germline gives CDR1 SGHRS, CDR2 YFSETQ. This CDR3 reads CASSLGEEGDTQYF. The CDR3 DNA is TGCGCCAGCAGTCTTGGAGAGGAAGGCGATACGCAGTATTTT.

The chain recombines TRBV28 with TRBJ1-1; TRBD1 is a possible D gene (6 bases). The CDR3 has 18 residues. Trimming removed 6 bases from V and 1 base from J, with 24 bases in between. Germline CDR1 MDHEN, CDR2 SYDVKM. As DNA, the CDR3 is TGTGCCAGCAGCCTGCATCAGGGGATTACACCGGCGAACACTGAAGCTTTCTTT. It encodes CASSLHQGITPANTEAFF.

The gene calls are TRBV7-9 and TRBJ2-4; 8 bases are a match to TRBD1. The CDR3 loop spans 15 amino acids. Trimming took 5 bases from V and 6 from J; bases not matched to a gene: 9. Germline values: CDR1 SEHNR, CDR2 FQNEAQ (reference sequence). The CDR3, as DNA: TGTGCCAGCAGCCAGGACCGGGACAGGACAAACATTCAGTACTTC. It specifies CASSQDRDRTNIQYF. The full variable domain, in which reference TRBV7-9 and TRBJ2-4 provide the parts outside the CDR3, is DTGVSQNPRHKITKRGQNVTFRCDPISEHNRLYWYRQTLGQGPEFLTYFQNEAQLEKSRLLSDRFSAERPKGSFSTLEIQRTEQGDSAMYLCASSQDRDRTNIQYFGAGTRLSVL.

The chain joins TRBV7-9 to TRBJ2-1; 10 nucleotides agree with TRBD2. This CDR3 is 15 amino acids long. Germline lookup yields CDR1 SEHNR and CDR2 FQNEAQ (reference sequence). V was clipped by 2 bases and J by 4 bases; unmatched bases: 2. The DNA of the CDR3 is TGTGCCAGCAGCTTAAGGACTAGCGGTTACAATGAGCAGTTCTTC. Residues: CASSLRTSGYNEQFF.

V and J are TRBV5-1 and TRBJ1-4; D not resolved. V lost 4 bases, J lost 0 bases, and 10 bases lay in between. CDR1 and CDR2 from the germline V gene are SGHRS and YFSETQ. The CDR3 loop spans 15 amino acids. The CDR3 DNA follows: TGCGCCAGCAGCCCGAGTCCCGCAACTAATGAAAAACTGTTTTTT. Amino acid sequence: CASSPSPATNEKLFF.

The rearrangement uses TRBV19 and TRBJ2-1; the match to TRBD2 covers 9 bases. The V and J ends lost 3 bases and 5 bases, in that order; junction bases with no gene match: 5. This CDR3 comprises 15 residues. CDR1 is LNHDA, CDR2 SQIVND, per germline (reference sequence). The CDR3 coding sequence is TGTGCCAGTAGTATGGCGCTAGCGGGGAACAATGAGCAGTTCTTC. It yields the protein CASSMALAGNNEQFF.